This T cell receptor (beta chain) is drawn from a study of beta chain features in type 1 diabetes. Study as a whole: Age, gender, cell numbers and subset yield matched between patients and controls.

Of the isolated RNA, all was reverse transcribed, and so the sequenced material was expressed TCRB transcripts. The data were produced by immunoSEQ multiplex PCR, yet TCRdb's version contains in-frame clones alone and is incomplete. The sample lists hundreds of thousands of clones, roughly 12% occurring once. Study-level points and caveats: Relative to healthy donors, patients appeared to have naive, central memory and Treg TCRB repertoires that were more similar.

As regards this clone: Its antigen is still unknown.

The V gene's germline CDR1 is SGDLS and CDR2 YYNGEE. V shed 7 bases and J shed 0 bases, with 14 bases lying between them. The CDR3 sequence is 16 residues long. Sequencing input: naive CD4+ T cells from blood. This sequence originates from a man younger than 35 in good health. The J gene is TRBJ1-6, the V gene TRBV9; TRBD1 is a possible D gene (5 bases). The CDR3, as DNA: TGTGCCAGCTCCCCGGGGGGGAGCTCCTATAATTCACCCCTCCACTTT. Translating it yields CASSPGGSSYNSPLHF. Full variable domain (outside the CDR3, taken from reference TRBV9 and TRBJ1-6): DSGVTQTPKHLITATGQRVTLRCSPRSGDLSVYWYQQSLDQGLQFLIQYYNGEERAKGNILERFSAQQFPDLHSELNLSSLELGDSALYFCASSPGGSSYNSPLHFGNGTRLTVT.